The rows below give T cell receptor beta chains drawn from one sample of a study of identical twins. TCRdb fed the 5' RACE reads into MiXCR, producing one record per CDR3 protein. Found here are about 520,000 distinct CDR3 sequences, approximately 22% of them singletons; the top ten hold about 0.93%. This sample was also put to use in a study of T cells expressing NK-cell markers.

The material sequenced was CD4+ T cells sorted from blood. The origin of the receptors is a woman younger than 30 in good health. The CDR3 runs from the conserved cysteine through the conserved F or W. The order of the fields is V gene, D gene, J gene, clone size, CDR3 protein, CDR3 DNA. A D gene is named only where the DNA matches it firmly. The size of a clone is reported for some rows only, either as once, few or many, or as a class for expanded clones.

TRBV7-9	-	TRBJ1-1	-	CASQGIVGTEAFF	TGTGCCAGTCAAGGGATTGTTGGCACTGAAGCTTTCTTT
TRBV15	-	TRBJ2-2	-	CATSGSGRGPGELFF	TGTGCCACCAGCGGCTCCGGGCGGGGACCCGGGGAGCTGTTTTTT
TRBV15	TRBD2	TRBJ2-7	few	CATSRDLGLAGGGEQYF	TGTGCCACCAGCAGAGATCTAGGACTAGCGGGAGGAGGCGAGCAGTACTTC
TRBV12-3/TRBV12-4	-	TRBJ2-2	many	CASRPGTFTGELFF	TGTGCCAGCAGACCCGGAACGTTCACCGGGGAGCTGTTTTTT
TRBV6-1	TRBD2	TRBJ2-5	-	CASTAHGKGLAAQETQYF	TGTGCCAGCACTGCTCATGGGAAAGGACTAGCGGCGCAAGAGACCCAGTACTTC
TRBV9	-	TRBJ2-3	few	CASSDSRGAFTDTQYF	TGTGCCAGCAGCGACTCGCGGGGCGCTTTCACAGATACGCAGTATTTT
TRBV4-3	-	TRBJ1-1	few	CASSQELYRGLEAFF	TGCGCCAGCAGCCAAGAATTATATCGAGGCCTTGAAGCTTTCTTT
TRBV20-1	TRBD1	TRBJ2-2	few	CSARSGQGNGELFF	TGCAGTGCTCGCTCAGGACAGGGGAACGGGGAGCTGTTTTTT
TRBV20-1	-	TRBJ1-1	few	CSASWAMNTEAFF	TGCAGTGCTAGTTGGGCGATGAACACTGAAGCTTTCTTT
TRBV7-2	TRBD2	TRBJ2-5	-	CASSLGSGTPETQYF	TGTGCCAGCAGCTTAGGTAGCGGGACACCAGAGACCCAGTACTTC
TRBV7-2	-	TRBJ2-1	few	CASSFGMSGEQFF	TGTGCCAGCAGCTTCGGGATGAGCGGGGAGCAGTTCTTC
TRBV15	-	TRBJ2-7	-	CATSILQGGGYEQYF	TGTGCCACCAGCATACTTCAGGGGGGGGGCTACGAGCAGTACTTC
TRBV5-1	-	TRBJ1-6	-	CAIAGKSYNSPLHF	TGCGCCATCGCGGGGAAGAGTTATAATTCACCCCTCCACTTT
TRBV3-1	-	TRBJ1-1	-	CASSQNRDTEAFF	TGTGCCAGCAGCCAGAACAGGGACACTGAAGCTTTCTTT
TRBV20-1	-	TRBJ2-5	few	CSASEGVEETQYF	TGCAGTGCTAGCGAGGGCGTAGAAGAGACCCAGTACTTC
TRBV20-1	-	TRBJ1-1	once	CSAPLSGGTGAFF	TGCAGTGCCCCCCTCTCCGGAGGTACTGGGGCTTTCTTT
TRBV20-1	-	TRBJ1-2	-	CSVGWTNYGYTF	TGCAGTGTAGGTTGGACTAACTATGGCTACACCTTC
TRBV3-1	-	TRBJ2-1	-	CASSPGRINLQFF	TGTGCCAGCAGCCCCGGACGTATAAATCTTCAGTTCTTC
TRBV29-1	-	TRBJ1-1	few	CSVTGPGTEAFF	TGCAGCGTGACAGGTCCGGGCACTGAAGCTTTCTTT
TRBV5-1	-	TRBJ2-1	-	CASSGPTRQFF	TGCGCCAGCAGCGGGCCTACCCGGCAGTTCTTC
TRBV20-1	-	TRBJ1-3	-	CSAIPGAAGNTIYF	TGCAGTGCGATCCCGGGGGCAGCGGGAAACACCATATATTTT
TRBV7-9	TRBD2	TRBJ2-1	-	CASSFRAGGVYNEQFF	TGTGCCAGCAGCTTCCGAGCGGGAGGGGTGTACAATGAGCAGTTCTTC
TRBV20-1	-	TRBJ2-1	-	CSARDSDNEQFF	TGCAGTGCTAGAGATTCTGACAATGAGCAGTTCTTC
TRBV5-5	-	TRBJ1-5	-	CASSWFAGDQPQHF	TGTGCCAGCAGCTGGTTTGCGGGCGATCAGCCCCAGCATTTT
TRBV9	TRBD2	TRBJ2-3	-	CASSVASSGVSGTDTQYF	TGTGCCAGCAGCGTAGCTTCTAGCGGGGTTTCTGGCACAGATACGCAGTATTTT
TRBV5-1	-	TRBJ2-5	few	CASSLGPAEETQYF	TGCGCCAGCAGCTTGGGGCCCGCCGAAGAGACCCAGTACTTC
TRBV7-9	-	TRBJ1-1	-	CASSLEAATEAFF	TGTGCCAGCAGCTTAGAGGCTGCTACTGAAGCTTTCTTT
TRBV5-5	-	TRBJ1-2	few	CASSFGRANYGYTF	TGTGCCAGCAGCTTCGGGAGAGCTAACTATGGCTACACCTTC
TRBV5-1	-	TRBJ2-5	few	CASSGQDRRGETQYF	TGCGCCAGCAGCGGGCAGGACCGCCGTGGAGAGACCCAGTACTTC
TRBV6-2/TRBV6-3	-	TRBJ1-5	-	CASKGGYQPQHF	TGTGCCAGCAAGGGGGGATATCAGCCCCAGCATTTT
TRBV29-1	-	TRBJ2-5	few	CSVEAQGLAQYF	TGCAGCGTTGAAGCGCAGGGGCTAGCCCAGTACTTC
TRBV9	-	TRBJ2-1	few	CASSVGVAGSYNEQFF	TGTGCCAGCAGCGTAGGAGTGGCGGGATCCTACAATGAGCAGTTCTTC
TRBV7-2	-	TRBJ2-5	many	CASSSASLVYETQYF	TGTGCCAGCAGCTCAGCCTCACTAGTCTACGAGACCCAGTACTTC
TRBV6-2/TRBV6-3	TRBD1	TRBJ2-7	-	CASSAHRTGSDEQYF	TGTGCCAGCAGTGCCCACAGGACAGGGAGCGACGAGCAGTACTTC
TRBV5-5	-	TRBJ2-2	-	CASSLTGRVSTGELFF	TGTGCCAGCAGCTTAACGGGACGAGTATCAACCGGGGAGCTGTTTTTT
TRBV20-1	-	TRBJ2-5	-	CSARSPSISQETQYF	TGCAGTGCTAGGAGCCCCTCGATCAGCCAAGAGACCCAGTACTTC
TRBV20-1	-	TRBJ1-2	-	CSANSGGVYGYTF	TGCAGTGCTAACAGTGGGGGCGTCTATGGCTACACCTTC